This T cell receptor beta chain was recorded in a study of blood T cell repertoires in COVID-19 (dated by TCRdb to about 2020). Concerning the study at large: Samples covering the acute and convalescent phases of COVID-19 were provided by collaborators in the United States, Italy and Spain. Where HLA class I and class II types were available, the types were taken from metadata supplied by the sample provider, not from assay-based typing. The repertoires were released in a freely available public database intended as a resource for research on the immune response to SARS-CoV-2. Samples were obtained from the ongoing ImmuneRACE study (first 160 participants) and from over a thousand subjects provided by 6 global collaborators. A de-identified subject ID, COVID-19 status, age in years and sex were almost always included in the sample metadata. The prospective study material was composed of cDNA or gDNA derived from T cells, B-cell-depleted T cells, or PBMCs. Subjects who had been exposed to COVID-19, were actively infected with it, or had recovered from it provided the deeply sampled blood TCRbeta repertoires that made up the dataset.

TCRbeta CDR3 regions were amplified from genomic DNA using the immunoSEQ Assay, a bias-controlled multiplex PCR. The study's processing was this. The number of nucleated cells in each sample was estimated from the amplification of reference gene primers within the assay. To quantify the absolute abundance of each unique TCRbeta CDR3 rearrangement, sequence reads were collapsed and filtered. Productive Simpson clonality was computed per sample as the square root of Simpson's diversity index over productive rearrangements. The source is immuneACCESS, and TCRdb retained only in-frame sequences with V and J called. Part of the clones is not carried over; for the studies checked, unresolved V genes explain less than half of this, and the remainder is unexplained. V and J calls plus clone size are reproduced from that table; the DNA served to infer D and trimming. The sample table contains 250,000 or so clones; only one count was recorded for approximately 84% of them. Under 4.5% of the sample belongs to the ten largest clones.

With respect to this clone: There is no known antigen for this receptor. No quality values exist for individual bases; no much larger clone is one base distant.

Whole blood was collected in K2EDTA tubes by collaborating institutions according to the institutions' own protocols. For TCRbeta analysis, collaborators shipped samples as frozen whole blood, isolated PBMCs, or DNA extracted from either of those sample types. General study outcomes and caveats: The quantity of clinical and demographic metadata differed by source and by participant and was supplied without curation.

V is pruned by 10 bases and J by 4 bases, leaving 18 bases of the junction without a gene match. The CDR3 contains 19 residues, cysteine and phenylalanine counted. The DNA shown is the 57-base CDR3, in frame from base 1. According to the germline V gene, CDR1 reads MDHEN and CDR2 reads SYDVKM. The chain is made from TRBV28 and TRBJ2-2; TRBD2 matches 13 bases in the middle. The source is a man aged 45-65 years with acute or convalescent COVID-19. Sequencing was done on a sample of peripheral blood. CDR3 loop: CATHPWPTSGRKGTGELFF. The DNA reads TGTGCCACCCACCCGTGGCCGACTAGCGGGAGGAAGGGCACCGGGGAGCTGTTTTTT.